Detailed here is one TCR beta chain. Its antigen is as yet unknown. Only in-frame clones appear in the TCRdb table, and some are missing; sequencing was by immunoSEQ multiplex PCR. The sample records more than 35,000 clones, around 76% being singletons. The data stem from a study of vaccination effects on CD4 cells after COVID-19. Culture proceeded for more than nine days, and CD4+ T cells were then isolated. Study-wide results and limits: Infection- and vaccine-induced clones contracted markedly late after vaccination.

The receptor was isolated from a human donor who received a COVID-19 vaccine. This material consisted of CD4+ T cells from PBMCs cultured without peptide, taken before COVID-19 vaccination.

In nucleotides, the CDR3 is TGTGCCAGCAGGGGAGGGACAGGGGCTCAGCCCCAGCATTTT. Translated: CASRGGTGAQPQHF. This chain links TRBV2 with TRBJ1-5, with 10 bases that match TRBD1. The J segment lost 6 bases and the V segment lost 6 bases, leaving 5 bases of the junction unmatched. The CDR3 totals 14 residues. Germline-derived CDR1 and CDR2 are SNHLY and FYNNEI. Looking up the rest from reference TRBV2 and TRBJ1-5 gives the full variable domain: EPEVTQTPSHQVTQMGQEVILRCVPISNHLYFYWYRQILGQKVEFLVSFYNNEISEKSEIFDDQFSVERPDGSNFTLKIRSTKLEDSAMYFCASRGGTGAQPQHFGDGTRLSIL.